Shown below are 8 T cell receptor beta chains from a single sample sequenced in a study of CD8 T cells in Susac syndrome. With random hexamers, roughly 0.45 to 1 ug RNA was reverse transcribed. TCRdb ran MiXCR on the immunoSEQ multiplex PCR reads and lists one entry per CDR3 protein. The sample includes tens of thousands of distinct CDR3 sequences, 93% seen only once; the top ten take roughly 0.16%. Sequenced sample: CD4+ T cells from PBMCs. The receptors here all came from a human donor with Susac syndrome.

The chain recombines TRBV2 with TRBJ1-6; 8 bases align to TRBD1. The CDR3 is 14 amino acids. CDR1 and CDR2 (germline): SNHLY, FYNNEI. V trimming: 4 bases; J trimming: 6 bases; junction bases outside the gene matches: 2. DNA for the CDR3: TGTGCCAGCAGTGGACAGGGGTCTAATTCACCCCTCCACTTT. The encoded protein is CASSGQGSNSPLHF.

This rearrangement joins TRBV20-1 to TRBJ1-1; D is ambiguous. Germline V gene lookup returns CDR1 DFQATT and CDR2 SNEGSKA (reference sequence). Trimming took off 6 bases at V and 4 bases at J, with 12 bases between the two ends. CDR3 length: 12 amino acids. CDR3 sequence reads: CSASPGSTEAFF. The CDR3 coding sequence is TGCAGTGCCTCTCCAGGCTCCACTGAAGCTTTCTTT.

The gene calls are TRBV7-9 and TRBJ1-6; no reliable D call. V shed 5 bases and J shed 0 bases, with 8 bases lying between them. Germline V gene data show CDR1 as SEHNR and CDR2 as FQNEAQ (reference sequence). The CDR3 totals 15 residues. Here the CDR3 reads CASSNTDSYNSPLHF. CDR3 coding DNA: TGTGCCAGCAGCAACACAGACTCCTATAATTCACCCCTCCACTTT. The full variable domain, in which reference TRBV7-9 and TRBJ1-6 provide the parts outside the CDR3, is DTGVSQNPRHKITKRGQNVTFRCDPISEHNRLYWYRQTLGQGPEFLTYFQNEAQLEKSRLLSDRFSAERPKGSFSTLEIQRTEQGDSAMYLCASSNTDSYNSPLHFGNGTRLTVT.

The chain carries TRBV7-2 and TRBJ2-1, with D maybe TRBD2 (5 bases). The V gene lost 9 bases and the J gene lost 5 bases, with 20 bases spanning the gap. The CDR3 is 15 amino acids. CDR1 and CDR2 (germline): SGHTA, FQGNSA. The CDR3 is CARAPGWGSDNEQFF. CDR3 coding DNA: TGTGCCAGAGCCCCGGGGTGGGGTTCGGACAATGAGCAGTTCTTC.

The genes are TRBV20-1 and TRBJ2-1; 9 positions agree with TRBD2. J was trimmed by 9 bases and V by 1 base; bases with no gene match: 1. The CDR3 loop spans 12 amino acids. The germline V gene encodes CDR1 DFQATT and CDR2 SNEGSKA (reference sequence). CDR3 region: CSARASGAEQFF. Here the CDR3 DNA reads TGCAGTGCTAGAGCTAGCGGGGCTGAGCAGTTCTTC.

The rearrangement joins TRBV28 to TRBJ2-5, with D possibly being TRBD1 (6 bases). V dropped 6 bases and J dropped 0 bases, with 17 bases sitting between them. Germline V gene lookup returns CDR1 MDHEN and CDR2 SYDVKM. CDR3 length: 16 amino acids. For the CDR3, the DNA is TGTGCCAGCAGCTGGGGGCGCAGGGGAAACCAAGAGACCCAGTACTTC. Encoded protein: CASSWGRRGNQETQYF.

The V call is TRBV9, the J call TRBJ2-3; 10 positions match TRBD2. Germline lookup yields CDR1 SGDLS and CDR2 YYNGEE. The CDR3 spans 16 residues. V lost 4 bases and J lost 4; bases outside the gene matches: 9. The CDR3 region is CASSPQPGLASDTQYF. In nucleotides, the CDR3 is TGTGCCAGCAGCCCGCAGCCGGGACTAGCGTCAGATACGCAGTATTTT.

The rearrangement uses TRBV7-9 and TRBJ1-4, with 7 bases aligning to TRBD1. Germline V gene sequence: CDR1 SEHNR, CDR2 FQNEAQ (reference sequence). This CDR3 region has 15 residues. The V and J ends lost 3 bases and 3 bases, in that order; junction bases with no gene match: 4. CDR3 region: CASSLDRTSNEKLFF. For the CDR3, the DNA is TGTGCCAGCAGCTTGGACAGGACTTCTAATGAAAAACTGTTTTTT.